This T cell receptor (beta chain) was profiled in a study of cytomegalovirus exposure and HLA in healthy donors. Both 60 Vbeta primers and 13 Jbeta primers went into the PCR. In the original analysis: A later analysis counted approximately 80 million unique TCR beta chains, roughly 11 million shared. Generated by immunoSEQ multiplex PCR, the TCRdb table keeps only in-frame clones and is missing some. Clonal size and the V and J genes are those of that table, whereas D and trimming came from the DNA. Seen here are roughly 100,000 clones, over 70% observed once, and the top ten hold roughly 1.3%. Sequencing input: PBMCs. The origin of this receptor is a man aged 35 to 55 in good health and CMV-seronegative.

Written as DNA, the CDR3 is TGTGCCAGCAGCTTAGCGGGAACCGAGGGTGAGCAGTTCTTC. It specifies CASSLAGTEGEQFF. V and J are TRBV7-9 and TRBJ2-1; maybe TRBD2 (5 bases). V was cut by 0 bases and J by 9 bases, with 12 bases left in between. CDR1 is SEHNR, CDR2 FQNEAQ, per germline (reference sequence). The CDR3 is made up of 14 amino acids.